The 26 T cell receptor beta chains below were found in one sample sequenced in a study of T cells in Graves' hyperthyroidism and ophthalmopathy. The investigators amplified TCR beta CDR3 regions from RNA transcripts. The study used the HTBI primer set for a first-round RT-PCR of the TCR CDR3. TCRdb re-called the multiplex PCR reads through MiXCR, storing one row per CDR3 protein. The sample consists of roughly 700,000 distinct CDR3 sequences, 12% to 15% of them appearing once. Sample: blood. Source of these receptors: a woman younger than 30 with Graves' hyperthyroidism.

This clonotype has only a few counts. The chain employs TRBV4-1 and TRBJ2-1; 16 bases map to TRBD2. CDR1 MGHRA and CDR2 YSYEKL come from the germline V gene. V gave up 4 bases and J gave up 8 bases; unmatched junction bases: 8. The CDR3 totals 17 residues. The CDR3 nucleotides are TGCGCCAGCAGCCCAGGGACTAGCGGGAGGGCTCGGGATGAGCAGTTCTTC. It is translated as CASSPGTSGRARDEQFF.

Comments on this clonotype: A read error is possible here, since a much larger clone lies one base away. The chain has TRBV20-1 and TRBJ2-2; 7 bases line up with TRBD2. After removal of 0 bases from V and 1 base from J, the junction contained 8 bases not matched to a gene. This CDR3 is built from 17 residues. Germline V gives CDR1 DFQATT, CDR2 SNEGSKA (reference sequence). The CDR3 DNA follows: TGCAGTGCTAGAGATCGCAGAGGCGGGGGGAACACCGGGGAGCTGTTTTTT. This sequence encodes CSARDRRGGGNTGELFF.

The rearrangement joins TRBV20-1 to TRBJ1-5, with 9 nucleotides matching TRBD1. The CDR3 is 14 residues long. The trim removed 3 bases at V and 5 bases at J, leaving 5 bases unmatched. The germline V gene encodes CDR1 DFQATT and CDR2 SNEGSKA (reference sequence). CDR3: CSAREGTGHQPQHF. CDR3 nucleotide sequence: TGCAGTGCTAGGGAAGGGACAGGGCATCAGCCCCAGCATTTT.

Only a few counts were recorded for this clonotype. The chain combines TRBV30 with TRBJ1-2, with TRBD1 matching 7 bases. The ends lost 4 bases at V and 5 bases at J; junction bases unmatched: 10. Germline loops: CDR1 GTSNPN, CDR2 SVGIG (reference sequence). This CDR3 spans 14 amino acids. Here the CDR3 reads CAWKKGQGGYGYTF. The CDR3 bases are TGTGCCTGGAAAAAGGGGCAGGGGGGGTATGGCTACACCTTC.

The chain is built from TRBV7-2 and TRBJ1-6; D possibly corresponds to TRBD1 (6 bases). CDR3 size: 15 residues. Trimming removed 7 bases at V and 5 bases at J, with 15 bases between. Germline CDR1 and CDR2: SGHTA and FQGNSA. This CDR3 reads CASKRRGYDNSPLHF. The CDR3 DNA reads as TGTGCCAGCAAACGTAGGGGGTATGATAATTCACCCCTCCACTTT.

This clonotype was observed many times. The rearrangement links TRBV4-1 to TRBJ2-1, with 10 bases matching TRBD1. The V and J ends lost 1 base and 10 bases, in that order; junction bases with no gene match: 7. CDR3 length equals 15 residues. Germline V gene sequence: CDR1 MGHRA, CDR2 YSYEKL. CDR3 in amino acids: CASSQGRDRGYEQFF. The CDR3 DNA follows: TGCGCCAGCAGCCAAGGGCGGGACAGGGGTTACGAGCAGTTCTTC.

V is TRBV20-1 and J is TRBJ2-7; 8 nucleotides agree with TRBD2. The CDR3 spans 15 residues. Germline V CDR1 and CDR2: DFQATT, SNEGSKA (reference sequence). Unmatched junction bases numbered 8, after V lost 0 bases and J lost 4 bases. The CDR3 sequence: CSAREILAGIYEQYF. In nucleotides, the CDR3 is TGCAGTGCTAGAGAGATTTTAGCGGGGATTTACGAGCAGTACTTC.

This clonotype was seen more than once but under ten times. The chain joins TRBV5-1 to TRBJ2-3; 11 nucleotides match TRBD2. There are 17 residues in the CDR3. V was pared by 3 bases and J by 3 bases, with 9 bases of the junction left unmatched. Germline V CDR1 and CDR2: SGHRS, YFSETQ. CDR3: CASSSPFSGRGTDTQYF. CDR3 DNA: TGCGCCAGCAGCTCCCCTTTTAGCGGGAGGGGGACAGATACGCAGTATTTT.

This clonotype was seen more than once but under ten times. The chain carries TRBV7-9 and TRBJ1-4, with TRBD1 matching 7 bases. Germline CDR1 reads SEHNR; CDR2 reads FQNEAQ (reference sequence). With V trimmed by 5 bases and J by 7 bases, 10 bases remained unmatched. This CDR3 has 15 residues. The CDR3 nucleotides are TGTGCCAGCAGCCCGACCGGGACAGCTGGTGAAAAACTGTTTTTT. Translated, it gives CASSPTGTAGEKLFF.

This clonotype showed up just a few times. The chain joins TRBV12-3 or TRBV12-4 to TRBJ1-5; TRBD1 is a possible D gene (6 bases). The CDR3 runs to 16 residues. V lost 2 bases to trimming and J lost 0 bases, with 11 bases between them. As DNA, the CDR3 is TGTGCCAGCAGTTTAATGGGGGCTGATAGCAATCAGCCCCAGCATTTT. Protein sequence: CASSLMGADSNQPQHF.

This clonotype was observed at least ten times. The chain links TRBV11-3 to TRBJ2-7, with 7 bases matching TRBD1. From germline, CDR1 is SGHNT and CDR2 YENEEA. J lost 4 bases, V lost 4 bases, and 7 bases had no gene match. The CDR3 spans 14 residues. CDR3 sequence: CASSSPGQPYEQYF. In DNA form, the CDR3 reads TGTGCCAGCAGCTCGCCGGGACAGCCGTACGAGCAGTACTTC.

This clonotype was recorded a few times. The V and J genes are TRBV7-8 and TRBJ1-2, with 8 nucleotides matching TRBD1. This CDR3 region has 13 residues. V gave up 1 base and J gave up 8 bases; unmatched junction bases: 3. Germline CDR1 reads SGHVS; CDR2 reads FQNEAQ. The CDR3 DNA sequence: TGTGCCAGCAGCTTAGGGGCAGGGGGCGGCTACACCTTC. Amino acid sequence: CASSLGAGGGYTF.

In its sample, this clonotype was seen many times. The chain has TRBV6-5 and TRBJ2-1, with 9 positions matching TRBD1. Germline CDR1 reads MNHEY; CDR2 reads SVGAGI. Trimming removed 0 bases from V and 5 bases from J; junction bases left unmatched: 2. The CDR3 extends over 15 amino acids. Here the CDR3 DNA reads TGTGCCAGCAGTTACTCGGGACAGGGCAACAATGAGCAGTTCTTC. Its protein is CASSYSGQGNNEQFF.

The table lists this clonotype with many counts. V and J are TRBV13 and TRBJ2-1; a possible D gene is TRBD2 (5 bases). Per germline, CDR1 PRHDT and CDR2 FYEKMQ (reference sequence). This CDR3 contains 15 residues. The V end was cut by 1 base, the J end by 4 bases, with 11 bases between. DNA of the CDR3: TGTGCCAGCAGCTTAGAAGGGAGTGGGTACAATGAGCAGTTCTTC. Translation gives CASSLEGSGYNEQFF. The full variable domain, its missing parts supplied by reference TRBV13 and TRBJ2-1, is AAGVIQSPRHLIKEKRETATLKCYPIPRHDTVYWYQQGPGQDPQFLISFYEKMQSDKGSIPDRFSAQQFSDYHSELNMSSLELGDSALYFCASSLEGSGYNEQFFGPGTRLTVL.

This chain links TRBV15 with TRBJ1-1; TRBD1 matches 8 bases. Per the germline V gene, CDR1 is LNHNV and CDR2 is YYDKDF (reference sequence). The CDR3 loop spans 15 amino acids. Trimming took 7 bases from V and 1 from J; bases not matched to a gene: 8. CDR3 amino acids: CATTPGQAGNTEAFF. For the CDR3, the DNA is TGTGCCACCACCCCGGGACAGGCGGGGAACACTGAAGCTTTCTTT.

The chain employs TRBV7-2 and TRBJ1-1; 10 nucleotides match TRBD1. The germline V gene encodes CDR1 SGHTA and CDR2 FQGNSA. The CDR3 is 18 amino acids. V trimming: 3 bases; J trimming: 5 bases; junction bases outside the gene matches: 15. CDR3 in amino acids: CASSLTFRDRGRWTEAFF. The CDR3 region has the DNA TGTGCCAGCAGCTTGACCTTCCGGGACAGGGGACGTTGGACTGAAGCTTTCTTT. Full variable domain (outside the CDR3, taken from reference TRBV7-2 and TRBJ1-1): GAGVSQSPSNKVTEKGKDVELRCDPISGHTALYWYRQSLGQGLEFLIYFQGNSAPDKSGLPSDRFSAERTGGSVSTLTIQRTQQEDSAVYLCASSLTFRDRGRWTEAFFGQGTRLTVV.

This clonotype was seen many times. This chain connects TRBV6-2 or TRBV6-3 to TRBJ2-3; D is perhaps TRBD1 (6 bases). Trimming stripped 5 bases from V and 7 bases from J, with 19 bases between. Per the germline V gene, CDR1 is MNHEY and CDR2 is SVGEGT. The CDR3 spans 15 residues. The CDR3 nucleotides read TGTGCCAGCAGTCCTCACAGGGCGGTACGCCATACGCAGTATTTT. Its translation is CASSPHRAVRHTQYF.

This clonotype was seen a few times. Given a far larger clone just one base away, this is likely a sequencing read error. The gene calls are TRBV2 and TRBJ1-5; D not certain. Germline-derived CDR1 and CDR2 are SNHLY and FYNNEI. This CDR3 is built from 13 residues. CDR3 loop: CASSPYSNQSQHF. CDR3 bases: TGTGCCAGCAGCCCCTATAGCAATCAGTCCCAGCATTTT.

The J gene is TRBJ2-5, the V gene TRBV19, with a tentative D call TRBD1 (6 bases). V lost 6 bases, J lost 2 bases, and 16 bases lay in between. Per germline, CDR1 LNHDA and CDR2 SQIVND (reference sequence). The CDR3 runs to 15 residues. CDR3 amino acids: CASSLTGSPQETQYF. CDR3 sequence (DNA): TGTGCCAGTAGCTTGACAGGCTCTCCGCAAGAGACCCAGTACTTC.

At least ten counts were recorded for this clonotype. The gene calls are TRBV29-1 and TRBJ2-1; 9 bases fit TRBD2. Losses at the gene ends were 3 bases for V and 4 bases for J; bases not matched to a gene: 10. The V gene's germline CDR1 is SQVTM and CDR2 ANQGSEA. The CDR3 has 16 amino acids. In DNA form, the CDR3 reads TGCAGCGTTGATAACCCGGGACTAGCTCTTTACAATGAGCAGTTCTTC. It codes for CSVDNPGLALYNEQFF.

Note on this clonotype: A read error may explain this, as a much larger clone is one base away. The chain links TRBV18 to TRBJ2-3, with a possible D match to TRBD2 (5 bases). The germline V gene has CDR1 KGHSH and CDR2 LQKENI. This CDR3 is 14 amino acids long. CDR3 nucleotide sequence: TGTGCCAACTCACCAAGCGGACTCACAGATACGCAGTATTTT. Its protein is CANSPSGLTDTQYF.

The chain recombines TRBV7-8 with TRBJ2-7, with D possibly called TRBD1 or TRBD2 (5 bases each). This CDR3 contains 16 residues. Trimming removed 1 base from V and 6 bases from J, with 19 bases in between. Germline V gene data show CDR1 as SGHVS and CDR2 as FQNEAQ. CDR3 sequence (DNA): TGTGCCAGCAGCTTAGTTAGGCTAACTTTGAGGGGCGAGCAGTACTTC. Translating gives CASSLVRLTLRGEQYF.

The genes are TRBV7-2 and TRBJ2-2, with D possibly being TRBD2 (5 bases). The germline CDR1 and CDR2 sequences are SGHTA and FQGNSA. The CDR3 totals 14 residues. Trimming shortened V by 3 bases and J by 6 bases, and 11 bases separated the two germline ends. The CDR3 here is CASSFWGSAGELFF. CDR3 DNA sequence: TGTGCCAGCAGCTTCTGGGGTAGCGCCGGGGAGCTGTTTTTT.

This clonotype was seen more than once but under ten times. CDR3 DNA sequence: TGTGCCACCAGTGACTCCGGGACTAGCGGATACGAGCAGTACTTC. It is translated as CATSDSGTSGYEQYF. This sequence joins TRBV24-1 and TRBJ2-7; 11 bases map to TRBD2. The germline CDR1 and CDR2 sequences are KGHDR and SFDVKD. The V gene end was trimmed by 4 bases and the J gene end by 4 bases; junction bases not matched to a gene: 5. The CDR3 runs 15 residues.

The table lists this clonotype with a few counts. This chain joins TRBV6-1 and TRBJ2-3, with D perhaps matching TRBD2 (6 bases). The germline V gene encodes CDR1 MNHNS and CDR2 SASEGT. The CDR3 is 16 residues long. V was pared by 5 bases and J by 8 bases, with 23 bases between. The DNA of the CDR3 is TGTGCCAGCAGTACTGAAGCTGCGGGGCCCGGGGTTACGCAGTATTTT. This sequence encodes CASSTEAAGPGVTQYF.

The J gene is TRBJ2-7, the V gene TRBV2; TRBD2 aligns across 7 bases. Germline V CDR1 and CDR2: SNHLY, FYNNEI. Trimming cost V 4 bases and J 4 bases; bases outside gene matches: 13. The CDR3 runs 16 residues. The chain's CDR3 is CASSGAGTISPYEQYF. In DNA form, the CDR3 reads TGTGCCAGCAGTGGAGCGGGAACAATTTCCCCTTACGAGCAGTACTTC.